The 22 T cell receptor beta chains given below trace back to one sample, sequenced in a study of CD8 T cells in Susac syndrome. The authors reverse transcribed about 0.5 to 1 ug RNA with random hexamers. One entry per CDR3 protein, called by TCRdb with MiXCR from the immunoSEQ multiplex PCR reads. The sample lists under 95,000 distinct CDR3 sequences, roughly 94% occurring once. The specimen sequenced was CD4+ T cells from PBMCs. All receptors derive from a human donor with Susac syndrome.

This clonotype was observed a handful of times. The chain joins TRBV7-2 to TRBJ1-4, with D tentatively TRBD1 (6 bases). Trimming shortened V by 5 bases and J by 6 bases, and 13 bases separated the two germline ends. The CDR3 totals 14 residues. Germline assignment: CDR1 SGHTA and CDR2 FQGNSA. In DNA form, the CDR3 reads TGTGCCAGCAGCACCCGAGAGGGGGATGAAAAACTGTTTTTT. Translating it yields CASSTREGDEKLFF.

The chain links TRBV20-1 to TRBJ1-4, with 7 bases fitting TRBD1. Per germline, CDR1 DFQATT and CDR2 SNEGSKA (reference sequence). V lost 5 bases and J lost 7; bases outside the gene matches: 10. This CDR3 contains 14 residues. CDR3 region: CSAPMTGTFEKLFF. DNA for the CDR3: TGCAGTGCTCCAATGACAGGGACCTTTGAAAAACTGTTTTTT.

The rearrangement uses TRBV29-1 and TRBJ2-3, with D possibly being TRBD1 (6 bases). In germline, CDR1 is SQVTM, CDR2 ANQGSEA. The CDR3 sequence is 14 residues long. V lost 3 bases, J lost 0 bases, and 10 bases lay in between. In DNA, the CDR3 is TGCAGCGTTGATTTGGACAGAAGCACAGATACGCAGTATTTT. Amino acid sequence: CSVDLDRSTDTQYF.

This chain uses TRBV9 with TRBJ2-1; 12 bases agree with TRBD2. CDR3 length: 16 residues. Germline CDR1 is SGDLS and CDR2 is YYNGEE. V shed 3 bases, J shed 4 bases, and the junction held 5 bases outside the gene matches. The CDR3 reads CASSGLAGGQYNEQFF. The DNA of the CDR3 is TGTGCCAGCAGCGGCCTAGCGGGGGGGCAATACAATGAGCAGTTCTTC.

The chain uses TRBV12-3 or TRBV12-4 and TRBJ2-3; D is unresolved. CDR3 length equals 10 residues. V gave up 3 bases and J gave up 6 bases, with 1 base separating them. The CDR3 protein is CASSLDTQYF. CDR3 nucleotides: TGTGCCAGCAGTTTGGATACGCAGTATTTT.

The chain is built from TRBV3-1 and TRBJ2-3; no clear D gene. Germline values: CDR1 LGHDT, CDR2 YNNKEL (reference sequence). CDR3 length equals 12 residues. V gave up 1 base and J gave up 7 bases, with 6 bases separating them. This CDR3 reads CASSQVENTQYF. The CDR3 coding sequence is TGTGCCAGCAGCCAAGTAGAAAATACGCAGTATTTT.

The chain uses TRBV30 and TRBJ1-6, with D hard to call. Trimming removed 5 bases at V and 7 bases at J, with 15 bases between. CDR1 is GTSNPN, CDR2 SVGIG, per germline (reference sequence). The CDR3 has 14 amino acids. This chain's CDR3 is CAWSTYERNSPLHF. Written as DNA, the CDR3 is TGTGCCTGGTCGACGTACGAAAGGAATTCACCCCTCCACTTT.

CDR3 sequence: CAAGDRYGYTF. The CDR3 DNA reads as TGTGCCGCCGGGGACAGATATGGCTACACCTTC. This sequence joins TRBV28 and TRBJ1-2; 7 bases fit TRBD1. The germline V gene encodes CDR1 MDHEN and CDR2 SYDVKM. Trimming removed 11 bases from V and 5 bases from J; junction bases left unmatched: 5. The CDR3 extends over 11 amino acids.

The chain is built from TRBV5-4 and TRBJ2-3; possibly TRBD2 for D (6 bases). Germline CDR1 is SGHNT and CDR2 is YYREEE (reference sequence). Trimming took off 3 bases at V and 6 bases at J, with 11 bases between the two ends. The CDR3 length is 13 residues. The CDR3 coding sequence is TGTGCCAGCAGCTGGAGGGGAGGTGATACGCAGTATTTT. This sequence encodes CASSWRGGDTQYF.

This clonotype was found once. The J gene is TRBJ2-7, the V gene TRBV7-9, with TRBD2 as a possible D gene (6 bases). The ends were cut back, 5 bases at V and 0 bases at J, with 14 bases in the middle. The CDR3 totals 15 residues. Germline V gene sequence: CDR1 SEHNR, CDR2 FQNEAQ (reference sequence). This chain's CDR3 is CASSPSGTFSYEQYF. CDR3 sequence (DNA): TGTGCCAGCAGCCCTTCCGGGACTTTCTCCTACGAGCAGTACTTC. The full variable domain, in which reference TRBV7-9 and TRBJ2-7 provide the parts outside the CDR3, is DTGVSQNPRHKITKRGQNVTFRCDPISEHNRLYWYRQTLGQGPEFLTYFQNEAQLEKSRLLSDRFSAERPKGSFSTLEIQRTEQGDSAMYLCASSPSGTFSYEQYFGPGTRLTVT.

CDR3 in DNA: TGTGCCAGCAAATCCGCTAATCTAGCCAAAAACATTCAGTACTTC. Residues: CASKSANLAKNIQYF. The chain is built from TRBV2 and TRBJ2-4; D is unresolved. Germline V gene data show CDR1 as SNHLY and CDR2 as FYNNEI. Between the trimmed V and J ends, which lost 7 bases and 0 bases, there was a span of 13 bases. The CDR3 spans 15 residues.

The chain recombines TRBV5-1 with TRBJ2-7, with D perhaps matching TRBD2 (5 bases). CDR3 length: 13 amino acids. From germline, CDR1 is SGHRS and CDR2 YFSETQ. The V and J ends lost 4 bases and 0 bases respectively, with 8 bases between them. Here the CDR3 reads CASSLRGSYEQYF. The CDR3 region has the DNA TGCGCCAGCAGCCTCCGGGGCTCCTACGAGCAGTACTTC.

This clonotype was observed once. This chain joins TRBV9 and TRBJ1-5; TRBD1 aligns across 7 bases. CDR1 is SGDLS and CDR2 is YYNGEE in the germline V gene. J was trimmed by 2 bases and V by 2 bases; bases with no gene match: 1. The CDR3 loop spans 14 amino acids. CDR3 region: CASSVTGGNQPQHF. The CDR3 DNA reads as TGTGCCAGCAGCGTCACAGGGGGCAATCAGCCCCAGCATTTT.

As DNA, the CDR3 is TGCGCCAGCAGCTTTGGACAGTCCTACGAGCAGTACTTC. It specifies CASSFGQSYEQYF. The chain joins TRBV5-1 to TRBJ2-7; possible D gene TRBD1, 6 bases. The V end was cut by 2 bases, the J end by 1 base, with 7 bases between. Looked up from germline, CDR1 is SGHRS and CDR2 is YFSETQ. CDR3 length: 13 amino acids. The whole variable domain, remainder taken from reference TRBV5-1 and TRBJ2-7, is KAGVTQTPRYLIKTRGQQVTLSCSPISGHRSVSWYQQTPGQGLQFLFEYFSETQRNKGNFPGRFSGRQFSNSRSEMNVSTLELGDSALYLCASSFGQSYEQYFGPGTRLTVT.

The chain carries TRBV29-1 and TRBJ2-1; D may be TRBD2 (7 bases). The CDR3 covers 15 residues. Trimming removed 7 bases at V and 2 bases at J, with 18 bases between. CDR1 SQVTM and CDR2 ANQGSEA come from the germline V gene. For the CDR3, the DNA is TGCAGCGGAGCAATTACGGGGGGCGCCTACAATGAGCAGTTCTTC. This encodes CSGAITGGAYNEQFF.

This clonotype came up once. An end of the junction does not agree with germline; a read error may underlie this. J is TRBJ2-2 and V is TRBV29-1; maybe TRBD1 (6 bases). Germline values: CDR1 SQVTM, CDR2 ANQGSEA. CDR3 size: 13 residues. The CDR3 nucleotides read TGCAGCGTTGGTGAAGGGGACACCGGGGTGCTGTTTTTT. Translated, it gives CSVGEGDTGVLFF.

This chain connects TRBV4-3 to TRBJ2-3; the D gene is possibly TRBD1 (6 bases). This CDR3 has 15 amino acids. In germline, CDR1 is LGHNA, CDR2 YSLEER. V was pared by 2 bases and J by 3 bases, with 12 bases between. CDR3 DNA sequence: TGCGCCAGCAGCCAATACGACAGGCCAACAGATACGCAGTATTTT. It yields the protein CASSQYDRPTDTQYF.

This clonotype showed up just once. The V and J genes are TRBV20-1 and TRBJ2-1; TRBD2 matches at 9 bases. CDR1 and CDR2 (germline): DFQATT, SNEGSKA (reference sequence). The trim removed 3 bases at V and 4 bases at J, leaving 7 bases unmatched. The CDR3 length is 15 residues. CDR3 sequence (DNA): TGCAGTGCTAGCTCTGGGCTAGCGGGGTACAATGAGCAGTTCTTC. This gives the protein CSASSGLAGYNEQFF.

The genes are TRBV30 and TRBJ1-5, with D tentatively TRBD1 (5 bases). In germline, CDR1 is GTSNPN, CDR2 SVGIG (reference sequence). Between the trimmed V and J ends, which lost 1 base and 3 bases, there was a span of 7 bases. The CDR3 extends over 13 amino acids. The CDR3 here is CAWSEGLNQPQHF. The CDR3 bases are TGTGCCTGGAGTGAGGGGCTCAATCAGCCCCAGCATTTT.

This CDR3 reads CSALAGTGGTNYGYTF. CDR3 nucleotides: TGCAGCGCCCTAGCCGGGACAGGGGGAACTAACTATGGCTACACCTTC. The rearrangement joins TRBV29-1 to TRBJ1-2, with 11 bases matching TRBD1. The CDR3 extends over 16 amino acids. V lost 7 bases to trimming and J lost 0 bases; unmatched junction nucleotides: 10. Per germline, CDR1 SQVTM and CDR2 ANQGSEA.

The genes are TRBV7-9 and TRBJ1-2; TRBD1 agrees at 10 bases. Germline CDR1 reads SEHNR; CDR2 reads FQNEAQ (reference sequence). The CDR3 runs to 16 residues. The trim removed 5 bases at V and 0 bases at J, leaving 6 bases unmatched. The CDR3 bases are TGTGCCAGCAGCCGCGGGACAGGGGAGGCTAACTATGGCTACACCTTC. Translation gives CASSRGTGEANYGYTF.

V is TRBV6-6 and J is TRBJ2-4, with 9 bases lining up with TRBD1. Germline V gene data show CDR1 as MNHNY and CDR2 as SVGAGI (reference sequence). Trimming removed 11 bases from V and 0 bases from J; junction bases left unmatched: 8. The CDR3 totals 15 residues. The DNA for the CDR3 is TGTGCCGGAGGGACAGGGCTGGGAGCCAAAAACATTCAGTACTTC. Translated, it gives CAGGTGLGAKNIQYF.